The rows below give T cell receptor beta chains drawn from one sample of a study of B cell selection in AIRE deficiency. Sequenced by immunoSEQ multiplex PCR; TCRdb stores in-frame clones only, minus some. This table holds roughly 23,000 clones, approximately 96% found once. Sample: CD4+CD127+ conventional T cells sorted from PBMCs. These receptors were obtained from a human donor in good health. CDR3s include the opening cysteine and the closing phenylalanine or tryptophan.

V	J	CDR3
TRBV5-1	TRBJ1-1	CASSLEPDEAFF
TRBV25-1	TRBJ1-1	CASTRGNTEAFF
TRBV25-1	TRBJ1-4	CASSGTDNEKLFF
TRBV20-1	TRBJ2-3	CSARVPDTQYF
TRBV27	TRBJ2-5	CASSQINRETQYF
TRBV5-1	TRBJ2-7	CASSHPDRGRQQYF
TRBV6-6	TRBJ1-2	CASTQTGEIYGYTF
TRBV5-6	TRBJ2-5	CASSASRTGGEETQYF
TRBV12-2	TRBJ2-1	CASPTPDSGGAYNEQFF
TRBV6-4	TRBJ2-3	CASSALAGNTQYF
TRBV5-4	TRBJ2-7	CASSLKDEQYF
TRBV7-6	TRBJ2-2	CASSSEAGELFF
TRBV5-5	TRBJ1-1	CASSLQPSPVNTEAFF
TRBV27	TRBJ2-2	CASSLSSRTGNTGELFF
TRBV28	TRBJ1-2	CASSLTVLNYGYTF
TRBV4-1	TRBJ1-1	CASSDIGTEAFF
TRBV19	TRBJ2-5	CASSIGSEKTQYF
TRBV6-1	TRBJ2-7	CASSDGPGTAYEQYF
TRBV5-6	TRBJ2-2	CASSWRALKNTGELFF
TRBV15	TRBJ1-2	CATSSLNYGYTF
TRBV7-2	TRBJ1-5	CASSLGQARPQHF
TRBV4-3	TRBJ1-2	CASSQAIPGQTNYGYTF
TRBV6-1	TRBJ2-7	CASSALGQAPSSYEQYF
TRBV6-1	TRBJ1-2	CASSAWTGGMDGYTF
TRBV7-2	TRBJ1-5	CASSSGARYQPQHF
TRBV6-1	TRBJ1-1	CASSVQGDTEAFF
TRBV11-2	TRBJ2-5	CASSFQPRGETQYF
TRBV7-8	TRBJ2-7	CASSFDPAREQYF
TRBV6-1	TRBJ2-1	CASSEAGKGTSYNEQFF
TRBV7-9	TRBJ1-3	CASRMTRESGNTIYF
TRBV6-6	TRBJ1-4	CASSYTATNEKLFF
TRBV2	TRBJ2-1	CASGLAGYNEQFF
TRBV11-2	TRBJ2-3	CASSSFASTDTQYF
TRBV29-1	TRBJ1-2	CSARGAVNYGYTF
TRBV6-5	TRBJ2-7	CASSLWGPAYEQYF
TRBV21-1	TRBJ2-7	CASSKGETSGGSTGSYEQYF
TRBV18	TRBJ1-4	CASSPPQGKLFF
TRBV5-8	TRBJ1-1	CASSSNRQGDEAFF
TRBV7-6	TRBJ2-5	CASTVLGTGKETQYF
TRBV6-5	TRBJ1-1	CASNTGQGNTEAFF
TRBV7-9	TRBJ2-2	CASSSPSGSGELFF
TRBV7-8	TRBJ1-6	CASSTRTGKRINSPLHF
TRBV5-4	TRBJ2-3	CASSPWTSGGSDTQYF
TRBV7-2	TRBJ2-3	CASSPTDTQYF
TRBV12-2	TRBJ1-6	CASRLCPNSPLHF
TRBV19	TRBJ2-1	CASSTLRSGGARNNEQFF
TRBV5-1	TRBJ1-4	CASSQGQLNEKLFF
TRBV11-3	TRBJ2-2	CASRDRGQGGELFF
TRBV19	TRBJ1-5	CASPGTEPYSNQPQHF
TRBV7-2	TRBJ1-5	CASSLEVRGALFQPQHF
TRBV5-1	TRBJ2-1	CASSFTSGHEQFF
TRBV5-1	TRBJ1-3	CASSLGDSFFSGNTIYF
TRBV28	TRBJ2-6	CASSGQGVGANVLTF
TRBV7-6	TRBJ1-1	CASSFDTNTEAFF
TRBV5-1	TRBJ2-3	CASSLTTGTDTQYF